This T cell receptor (beta chain) was profiled in a study of response to subunit inactivated influenza vaccine. Findings of the study overall: Authors suggested seasonal influenza vaccinations each recruit few new T cells.

CDR1 and CDR2 from the germline V gene are WNHNN and SYGVQD (reference sequence). The V end was cut by 0 bases, the J end by 5 bases, with 4 bases between. The CDR3 covers 12 residues. The table lists this clonotype with many counts. Its antigen remains unknown. From the RT-PCR reads, TCRdb called clonotypes with MiXCR, one entry per CDR3 protein. The data show approximately 730,000 distinct CDR3 sequences, with roughly 13% seen just once and 6.5% to 8.5% held by the top ten. This specimen consisted of PBMCs from blood, obtained around 15 days before vaccination. This chain uses TRBV10-1 with TRBJ1-1; no firm D call. The TCR originated in a man aged 50 or older who received an inactivated influenza vaccine. CDR3 sequence: CASSESGTEAFF. The CDR3 DNA reads as TGCGCCAGCAGTGAGTCGGGGACTGAAGCTTTCTTT.